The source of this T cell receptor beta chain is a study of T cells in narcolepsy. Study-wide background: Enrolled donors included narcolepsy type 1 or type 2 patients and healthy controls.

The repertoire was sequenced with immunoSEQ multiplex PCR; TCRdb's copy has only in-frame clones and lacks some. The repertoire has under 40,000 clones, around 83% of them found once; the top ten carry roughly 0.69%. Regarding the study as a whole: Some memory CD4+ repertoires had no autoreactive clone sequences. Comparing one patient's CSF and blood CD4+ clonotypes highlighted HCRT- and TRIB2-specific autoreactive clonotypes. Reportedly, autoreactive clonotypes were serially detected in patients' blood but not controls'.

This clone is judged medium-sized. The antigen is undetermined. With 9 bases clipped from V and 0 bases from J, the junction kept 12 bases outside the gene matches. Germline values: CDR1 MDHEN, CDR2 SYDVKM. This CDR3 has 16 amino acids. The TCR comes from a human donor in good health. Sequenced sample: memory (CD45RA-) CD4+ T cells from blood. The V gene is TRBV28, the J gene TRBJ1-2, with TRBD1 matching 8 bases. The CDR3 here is CASCRDRTLANYGYTF. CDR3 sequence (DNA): TGTGCCAGTTGCCGGGACAGGACCTTAGCTAACTATGGCTACACCTTC.